The sequence of this T cell receptor (beta chain) was determined in a study of blood T cell repertoires in COVID-19. Study as a whole: Nucleic acid was either cDNA or gDNA, and it came from T cells, B-cell-depleted T cells, or PBMCs.

V was cut by 0 bases and J by 2 bases, with 13 bases left in between. In germline, CDR1 is SGDLS, CDR2 YYNGEE. This CDR3 region has 16 residues. Some clones are missing from TCRdb's copy, which holds only in-frame ones; the method was immunoSEQ multiplex PCR. The sample yields under 90,000 clones, more than 75% seen once. The chain has TRBV9 and TRBJ2-3, with D perhaps matching TRBD2 (6 bases). Source material: peripheral blood. This clonotype was sampled from a human donor in a cohort sampled during active COVID-19. CDR3 coding DNA: TGTGCCAGCAGCGTAGAGGCAGGGAGGTCCACAGATACGCAGTATTTT. This gives the protein CASSVEAGRSTDTQYF.